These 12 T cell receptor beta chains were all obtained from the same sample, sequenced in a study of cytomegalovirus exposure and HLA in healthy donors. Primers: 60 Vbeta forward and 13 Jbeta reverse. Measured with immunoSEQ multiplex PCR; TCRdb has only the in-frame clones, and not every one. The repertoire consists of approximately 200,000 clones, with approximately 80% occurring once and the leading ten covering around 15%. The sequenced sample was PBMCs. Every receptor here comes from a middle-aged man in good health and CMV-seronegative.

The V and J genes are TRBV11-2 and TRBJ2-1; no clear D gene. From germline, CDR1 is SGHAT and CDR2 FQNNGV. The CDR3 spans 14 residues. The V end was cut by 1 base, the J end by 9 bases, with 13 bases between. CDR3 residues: CASSLVAASGEQFF. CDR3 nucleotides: TGTGCCAGCAGCTTAGTAGCCGCCTCGGGTGAGCAGTTCTTC. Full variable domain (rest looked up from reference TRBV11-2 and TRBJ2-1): EAGVAQSPRYKIIEKRQSVAFWCNPISGHATLYWYQQILGQGPKLLIQFQNNGVVDDSQLPKDRFSAERLKGVDSTLKIQPAKLEDSAVYLCASSLVAASGEQFFGPGTRLTVL.

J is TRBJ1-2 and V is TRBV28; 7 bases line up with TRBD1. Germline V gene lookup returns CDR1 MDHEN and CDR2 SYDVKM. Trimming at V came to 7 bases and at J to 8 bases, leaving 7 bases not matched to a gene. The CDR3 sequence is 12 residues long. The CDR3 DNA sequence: TGTGCCAGCAATCAGGGGGTTTACGGCTACACCTTC. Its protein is CASNQGVYGYTF.

CDR3 coding DNA: TGCGCCAGCAGCCACGCCTACAGCGGGCCCGGTGAAGCTTTCTTT. It codes for CASSHAYSGPGEAFF. The genes are TRBV4-3 and TRBJ1-1, with D unclear. V was shortened by 3 bases and J by 7 bases, with 18 bases between the two germline ends. The V gene's germline CDR1 is LGHNA and CDR2 YSLEER. This CDR3 is 15 amino acids long.

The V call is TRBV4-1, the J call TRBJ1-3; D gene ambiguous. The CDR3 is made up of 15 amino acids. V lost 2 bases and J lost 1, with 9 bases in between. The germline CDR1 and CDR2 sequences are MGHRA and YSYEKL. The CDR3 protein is CASSQLSASGNTIYF. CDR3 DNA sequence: TGCGCCAGCAGCCAACTCAGCGCTTCTGGAAACACCATATATTTT.

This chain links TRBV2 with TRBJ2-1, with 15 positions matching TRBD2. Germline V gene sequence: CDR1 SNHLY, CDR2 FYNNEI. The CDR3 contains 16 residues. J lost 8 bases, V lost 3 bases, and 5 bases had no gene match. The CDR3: CASSDGLAGGPDEQFF. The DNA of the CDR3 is TGTGCCAGCAGTGACGGACTAGCGGGGGGGCCCGATGAGCAGTTCTTC.

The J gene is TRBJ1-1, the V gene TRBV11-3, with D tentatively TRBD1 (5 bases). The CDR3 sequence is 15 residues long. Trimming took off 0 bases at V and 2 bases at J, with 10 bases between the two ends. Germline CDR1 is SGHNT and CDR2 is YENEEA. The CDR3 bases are TGTGCCAGCAGCTTAGAGGGGCGGAGAAACACTGAAGCTTTCTTT. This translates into CASSLEGRRNTEAFF.

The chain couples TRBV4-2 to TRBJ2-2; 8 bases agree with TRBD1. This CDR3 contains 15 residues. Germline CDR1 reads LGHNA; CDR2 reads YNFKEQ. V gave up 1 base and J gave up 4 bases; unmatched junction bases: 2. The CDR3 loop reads CASSQGTGSTGELFF. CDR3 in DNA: TGTGCCAGCAGCCAAGGGACAGGGTCCACCGGGGAGCTGTTTTTT.

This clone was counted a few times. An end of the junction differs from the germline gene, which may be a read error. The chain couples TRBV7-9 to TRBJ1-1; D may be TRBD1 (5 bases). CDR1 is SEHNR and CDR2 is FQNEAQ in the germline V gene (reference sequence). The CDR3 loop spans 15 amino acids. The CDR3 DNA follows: TGTTCCAGCAGCTTAGCGGAGGGGTATAATACTGAAGCTTTCTTT. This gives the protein CSSSLAEGYNTEAFF.

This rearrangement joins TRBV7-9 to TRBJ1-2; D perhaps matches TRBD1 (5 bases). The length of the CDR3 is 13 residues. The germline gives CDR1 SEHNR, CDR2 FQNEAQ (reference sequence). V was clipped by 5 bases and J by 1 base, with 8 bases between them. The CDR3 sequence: CASSHDSNYGYTF. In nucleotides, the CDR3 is TGTGCCAGCAGCCATGACAGTAACTATGGCTACACCTTC.

The CDR3, as DNA: TGTGCCAGCAGCTTAGAACTAGCCTACGAGCAGTACTTC. Translation: CASSLELAYEQYF. The chain joins TRBV7-9 to TRBJ2-7, with a tentative D call TRBD2 (5 bases). Per germline, CDR1 SEHNR and CDR2 FQNEAQ (reference sequence). With 1 base removed from V and 2 bases from J, the gap between germline ends came to 6 bases. The CDR3 runs 13 residues.

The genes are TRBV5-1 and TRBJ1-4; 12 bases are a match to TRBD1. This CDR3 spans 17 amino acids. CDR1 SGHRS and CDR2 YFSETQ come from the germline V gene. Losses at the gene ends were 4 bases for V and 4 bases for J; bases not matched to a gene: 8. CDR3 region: CASSPGTGGAGNEKLFF. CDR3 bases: TGCGCCAGCAGCCCCGGGACAGGGGGCGCCGGTAATGAAAAACTGTTTTTT.

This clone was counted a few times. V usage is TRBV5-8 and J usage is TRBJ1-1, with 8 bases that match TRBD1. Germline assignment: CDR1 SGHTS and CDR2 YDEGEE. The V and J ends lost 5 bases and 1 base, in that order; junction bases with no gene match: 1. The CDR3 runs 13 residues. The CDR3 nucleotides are TGTGCCAGCAGACAGGGGGAGAACACTGAAGCTTTCTTT. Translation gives CASRQGENTEAFF.